These T cell receptor beta chains were read from a single sample in a study of blood T cell repertoires in COVID-19. Clones were sequenced by immunoSEQ multiplex PCR, and TCRdb holds only the in-frame ones, with some missing. The table has around 150,000 clones, 81% seen once; the top ten hold around 9.9%. Material for sequencing was peripheral blood. The receptors were sampled from a human donor in a cohort sampled during active COVID-19. The CDR3 runs from the conserved cysteine through the conserved F or W. The D gene is left open where the match is weak. The size entry is marked missing in some rows and otherwise reads once, few, many or a size class.

d_call j_call clone_size v_call cdr3_nt cdr3_aa
TRBD1 TRBJ1-1 NA TRBV25-1 TGTGCCAGCAGTAGCGGGACAGGTTGGTTCGAGAAAGCTTTCTTT CASSSGTGWFEKAFF
NA TRBJ1-5 NA TRBV30 TGTGCCTGGAGTAACGGCAGGAAGGTCAATCAGCCCCAGCATTTT CAWSNGRKVNQPQHF
NA TRBJ1-5 NA TRBV10-3 TGTGCCATCAGTGAGGGGCAGAGCAATCAGCCCCAGCATTTT CAISEGQSNQPQHF
NA TRBJ2-2 NA TRBV29-1 TGCAGCGTTGGTCAGGCCGTGAACACCGGGGAGCTGTTTTTT CSVGQAVNTGELFF
NA TRBJ2-3 NA TRBV18 TGTGCCAGCCCACCCCAGGGTGGAGGGGATACGCAGTATTTT CASPPQGGGDTQYF
TRBD1 TRBJ1-5 NA TRBV19 TGTGCCAGTAATGACAGGGGTGAGAGTCAGCCCCAGCATTTT CASNDRGESQPQHF
NA TRBJ2-1 once TRBV12-3/TRBV12-4 TGTGCCAGCAGTTTACGGTACAATGAGCAGTTCTTC CASSLRYNEQFF
NA TRBJ1-2 once TRBV7-2 TGTGCCAGCAGCTTAGTCAGATCGAACTATGGCTACACCTTC CASSLVRSNYGYTF
NA TRBJ2-7 NA TRBV6-2/TRBV6-3 TGTGCCAGCAGCCATACTAACGAGCAGTACTTC CASSHTNEQYF
NA TRBJ2-7 NA TRBV19 TGTGCCAGTAGTATAGCGGGGGTCTACGAGCAGTACTTC CASSIAGVYEQYF
TRBD2 TRBJ2-3 NA TRBV7-6 TGTGCCAGCAGCTTGGGCAGCGGGAGGGCCACAGATACGCAGTATTTT CASSLGSGRATDTQYF
TRBD1 TRBJ1-2 NA TRBV28 TGTGCCAGCAGTTTATATGGGGTCCACAGGGGGCGAGGCTACACCTTC CASSLYGVHRGRGYTF
NA TRBJ2-1 NA TRBV9 TGTGCCAGCAGCGTAGCAGGGGCCCAACCGGTTAATGAGCAGTTCTTC CASSVAGAQPVNEQFF
NA TRBJ1-1 NA TRBV2 TGTGCCAGGACAGAAGCTTTCTTT CARTEAFF
TRBD2 TRBJ2-4 NA TRBV10-3 TGTGCCATCTCTGGGATCGGGGGGGCCAAAAACATTCAGTACTTC CAISGIGGAKNIQYF
TRBD1 TRBJ1-5 once TRBV24-1 TGTGCCACCAGTGAGGCTGGGACAGGGCTTCAGCCCCAGCATTTT CATSEAGTGLQPQHF
NA TRBJ2-3 NA TRBV7-2 TGTGCCAGCAGCCAGACTCGCTCAGATACGCAGTATTTT CASSQTRSDTQYF
NA TRBJ2-1 NA TRBV3-1/TRBV3-2 TGTGCCAGCAGCTACGACAGCTATGCCGGGGAGCAGTTCTTC CASSYDSYAGEQFF
TRBD1 TRBJ2-3 NA TRBV19 TGTGCCAGTAGTATCACAGGGGCTGGGAACACAGATACGCAGTATTTT CASSITGAGNTDTQYF
NA TRBJ2-5 NA TRBV7-2 TGTGCCAGCACCACAGGGTTGAAGGAGACCCAGTACTTC CASTTGLKETQYF
NA TRBJ2-7 NA TRBV7-6 TGTGCCAGCAGCCCCGGTGGTAGCGGCCACGAGCAGTACTTC CASSPGGSGHEQYF
TRBD1 TRBJ2-1 NA TRBV7-8 TGTGCCAGCAGCTCCCAGACAGGGGACGGTGAGCAGTTCTTC CASSSQTGDGEQFF
NA TRBJ1-4 NA TRBV7-9 TGTGCCAGCAGCATAAGGGGTGGTGAAAAACTGTTTTTT CASSIRGGEKLFF
TRBD1 TRBJ1-5 NA TRBV5-5 TGTGCCAGCAGGCGTGTGCCGGGACAGGGAAATCAGCCCCAGCATTTT CASRRVPGQGNQPQHF
NA TRBJ2-5 NA TRBV6-5 TGTGCCGGGGCCTGGTTTCAAGAGACCCAGTACTTC CAGAWFQETQYF
NA TRBJ1-6 many TRBV10-1 TGCGCCAGCAGTGAGGACAACTTTAATTCACCCCTCCACTTT CASSEDNFNSPLHF
NA TRBJ1-5 NA TRBV15 TGTGCCACCAGCCCGAAAATACAGGGATCGGGGCAGCCCCAGCATTTT CATSPKIQGSGQPQHF
NA TRBJ1-1 NA TRBV6-5 TGTGCCAGCAGTTACTCGATGGAGTCTCCTCAAACTTTCTTT CASSYSMESPQTFF
NA TRBJ2-5 NA TRBV10-3 TGTGCCATCCGACAGGACCAAGAGACCCAGTACTTC CAIRQDQETQYF
TRBD2 TRBJ2-7 many TRBV4-1 TGCGCCAGCAGCCAAGACATAACTAGCGGGAGGCCACAAGCATCCTACGAGCAGTACTTC CASSQDITSGRPQASYEQYF
NA TRBJ2-7 NA TRBV7-2 TGTGCCAGCAGCTTTGGGGGGAAGACCTACGAGCAGTACTTC CASSFGGKTYEQYF
TRBD2 TRBJ2-1 NA TRBV4-1 TGCGCCAGCAGCCAGGGACTAGCGGCTTTCTACAATGAGCAGTTCTTC CASSQGLAAFYNEQFF
TRBD1 TRBJ2-5 once TRBV6-5 TGTGCCAGCAGGACAGGGAGCGAGACCCAGTACTTC CASRTGSETQYF
NA TRBJ2-1 few TRBV11-2 TGTGCCAGCAGCTTAGTAAGGGGAAGAGTTAATGAGCAGTTCTTC CASSLVRGRVNEQFF
NA TRBJ2-7 NA TRBV6-5 TGTGCCAGCAGCAAGCTGCACGAGCAGTACTTC CASSKLHEQYF
TRBD1 TRBJ2-2 NA TRBV29-1 TGCAGCGTTGAAAAGCCGGGACAGGGTTTTGCCGGGGAGCTGTTTTTT CSVEKPGQGFAGELFF
NA TRBJ1-6 NA TRBV6-1 TGTGCCAGCAGTGAAGGGACATCTAGTAATTCACCCCTCCACTTT CASSEGTSSNSPLHF
TRBD1 TRBJ1-2 NA TRBV3-1/TRBV3-2 TGTGCCAGCAGCTGGGACAGGGGGATCTATGGCTACACCTTC CASSWDRGIYGYTF
NA TRBJ2-5 NA TRBV5-6 TGTGCCAGCAGCTTCACAGGAGAAGAGACCCAGTACTTC CASSFTGEETQYF
TRBD1 TRBJ2-7 NA TRBV7-2 TGTGCCAGCAGCTGGCCGGACAGGGACCACGAGCAGTACTTC CASSWPDRDHEQYF
NA TRBJ2-2 NA TRBV5-1 TGCGCCAGCAGTGGTTTGGGGACAAAGGCCGGGGAGCTGTTTTTT CASSGLGTKAGELFF
NA TRBJ1-5 NA TRBV12-3/TRBV12-4 TGTGCCAGTGGTGGCACCAACAATCAGCCCCAGCATTTT CASGGTNNQPQHF
NA TRBJ2-5 NA TRBV5-5 TGTGCCAGCACCTCGGGGGGCTTAGACGATACCCAGTACTTC CASTSGGLDDTQYF
NA TRBJ1-2 NA TRBV7-2 TGTGCCAGCAGCACCTGGACTTCTAACTATGGCTACACCTTC CASSTWTSNYGYTF
TRBD2 TRBJ2-3 once TRBV19 TGTGCCAGTAGTATAGGCAGCGGGGGACCCCTGAATACGCAGTATTTT CASSIGSGGPLNTQYF
TRBD1 TRBJ2-2 NA TRBV7-6 TGTGCCAGCAGCTTAGCCGGGACAGCGAACACCGGGGAGCTGTTTTTT CASSLAGTANTGELFF
NA TRBJ2-7 NA TRBV12-5 TGTGCTAGTGGTTTGGCGACAGGCTTAATGGCCTACGAGCAGTACTTC CASGLATGLMAYEQYF
NA TRBJ2-2 NA TRBV9 TGTGCCAGCAGCGCGACAGGGAACACCGGGGAGCTGTTTTTT CASSATGNTGELFF
TRBD2 TRBJ2-2 NA TRBV24-1 TGTGCCACCAGTGATTGGACTAGCGGTACGAACACCGGGGAGCTGTTTTTT CATSDWTSGTNTGELFF
TRBD1 TRBJ1-2 few TRBV18 TGTGCCAGCTCACCACAAGACAGGGGGGATGGCTACACCTTC CASSPQDRGDGYTF
NA TRBJ1-2 NA TRBV6-5 TGTGCCAGCAGTTACTCTTTCTCAGGGGCCTATGGCTACACCTTC CASSYSFSGAYGYTF
NA TRBJ1-2 NA TRBV5-4 TGTGCCAGCAGCTTGGACAGGGCAACCTGGCGGGTGAATGGCTACACCTTC CASSLDRATWRVNGYTF
NA TRBJ2-6 NA TRBV7-6 TGTGCCAGCAGTCCCCGACAGAACCTACCTGGGGCCAACGTCCTGACTTTC CASSPRQNLPGANVLTF
NA TRBJ2-3 NA TRBV7-2 TGTGCCAGCAGCTTAGCGCAGGGGAGATTATATTTT CASSLAQGRLYF
NA TRBJ2-7 NA TRBV20-1 TGCAGTGCCAGTCCCCTATTGAGCGGGTCCTCCTACGAGCAGTACTTC CSASPLLSGSSYEQYF
NA TRBJ2-7 NA TRBV12-3/TRBV12-4 TGTGCCAGCAACAACCTAGCTGGCGACGAGCAGTACTTC CASNNLAGDEQYF